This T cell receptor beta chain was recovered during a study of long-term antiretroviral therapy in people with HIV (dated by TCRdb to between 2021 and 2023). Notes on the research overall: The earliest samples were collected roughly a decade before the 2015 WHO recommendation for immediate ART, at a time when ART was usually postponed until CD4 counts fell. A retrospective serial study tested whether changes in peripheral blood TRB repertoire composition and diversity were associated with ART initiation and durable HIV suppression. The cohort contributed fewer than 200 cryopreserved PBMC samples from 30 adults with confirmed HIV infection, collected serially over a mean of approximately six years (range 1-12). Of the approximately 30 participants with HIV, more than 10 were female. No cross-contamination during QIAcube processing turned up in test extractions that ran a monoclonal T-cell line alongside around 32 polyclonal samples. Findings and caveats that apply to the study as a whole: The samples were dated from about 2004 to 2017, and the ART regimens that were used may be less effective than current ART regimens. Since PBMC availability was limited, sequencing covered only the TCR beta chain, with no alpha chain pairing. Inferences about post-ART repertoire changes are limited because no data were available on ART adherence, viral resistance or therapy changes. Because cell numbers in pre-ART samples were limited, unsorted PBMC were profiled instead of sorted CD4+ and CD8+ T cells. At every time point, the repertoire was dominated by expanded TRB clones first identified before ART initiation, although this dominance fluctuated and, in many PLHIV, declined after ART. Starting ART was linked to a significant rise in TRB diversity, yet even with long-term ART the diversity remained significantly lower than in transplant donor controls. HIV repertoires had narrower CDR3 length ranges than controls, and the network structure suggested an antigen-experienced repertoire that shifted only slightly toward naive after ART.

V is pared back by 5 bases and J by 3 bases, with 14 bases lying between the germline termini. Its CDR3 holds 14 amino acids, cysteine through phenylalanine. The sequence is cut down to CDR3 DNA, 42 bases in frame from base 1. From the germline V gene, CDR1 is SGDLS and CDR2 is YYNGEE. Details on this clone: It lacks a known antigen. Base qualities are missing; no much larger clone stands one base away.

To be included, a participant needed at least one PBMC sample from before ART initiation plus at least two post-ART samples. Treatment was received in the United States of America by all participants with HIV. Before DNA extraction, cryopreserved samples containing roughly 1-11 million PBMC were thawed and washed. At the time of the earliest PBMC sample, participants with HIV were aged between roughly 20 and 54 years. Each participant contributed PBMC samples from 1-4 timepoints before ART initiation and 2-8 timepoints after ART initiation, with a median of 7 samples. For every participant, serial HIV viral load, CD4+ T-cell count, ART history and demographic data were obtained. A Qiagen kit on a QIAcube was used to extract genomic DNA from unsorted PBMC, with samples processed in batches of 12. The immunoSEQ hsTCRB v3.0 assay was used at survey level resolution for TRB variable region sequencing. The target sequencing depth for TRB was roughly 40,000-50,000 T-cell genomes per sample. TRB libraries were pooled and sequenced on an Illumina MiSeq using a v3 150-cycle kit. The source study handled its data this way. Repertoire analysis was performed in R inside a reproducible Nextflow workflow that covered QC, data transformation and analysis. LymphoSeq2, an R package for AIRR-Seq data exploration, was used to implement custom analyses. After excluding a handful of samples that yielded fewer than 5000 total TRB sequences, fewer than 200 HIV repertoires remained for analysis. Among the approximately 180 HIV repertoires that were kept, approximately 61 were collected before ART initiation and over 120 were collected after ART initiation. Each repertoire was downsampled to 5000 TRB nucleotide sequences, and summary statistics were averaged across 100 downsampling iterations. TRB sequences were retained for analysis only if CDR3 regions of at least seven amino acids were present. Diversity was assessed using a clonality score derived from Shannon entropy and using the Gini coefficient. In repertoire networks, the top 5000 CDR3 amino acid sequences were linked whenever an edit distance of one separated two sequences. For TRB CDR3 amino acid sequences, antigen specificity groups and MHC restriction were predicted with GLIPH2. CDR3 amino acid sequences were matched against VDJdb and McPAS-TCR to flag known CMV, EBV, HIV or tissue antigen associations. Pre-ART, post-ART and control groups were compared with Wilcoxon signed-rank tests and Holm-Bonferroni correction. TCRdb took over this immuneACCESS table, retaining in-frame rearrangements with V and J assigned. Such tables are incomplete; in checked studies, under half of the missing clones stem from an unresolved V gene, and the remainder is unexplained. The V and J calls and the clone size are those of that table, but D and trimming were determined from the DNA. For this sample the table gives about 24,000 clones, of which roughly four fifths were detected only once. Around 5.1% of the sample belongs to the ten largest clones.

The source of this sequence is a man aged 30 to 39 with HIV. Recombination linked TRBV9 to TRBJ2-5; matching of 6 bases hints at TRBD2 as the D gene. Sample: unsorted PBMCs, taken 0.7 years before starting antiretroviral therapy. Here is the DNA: TGTGCCAGCAGTGCGGGTCGGGGGAAAGAGACCCAGTACTTC. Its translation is CASSAGRGKETQYF.